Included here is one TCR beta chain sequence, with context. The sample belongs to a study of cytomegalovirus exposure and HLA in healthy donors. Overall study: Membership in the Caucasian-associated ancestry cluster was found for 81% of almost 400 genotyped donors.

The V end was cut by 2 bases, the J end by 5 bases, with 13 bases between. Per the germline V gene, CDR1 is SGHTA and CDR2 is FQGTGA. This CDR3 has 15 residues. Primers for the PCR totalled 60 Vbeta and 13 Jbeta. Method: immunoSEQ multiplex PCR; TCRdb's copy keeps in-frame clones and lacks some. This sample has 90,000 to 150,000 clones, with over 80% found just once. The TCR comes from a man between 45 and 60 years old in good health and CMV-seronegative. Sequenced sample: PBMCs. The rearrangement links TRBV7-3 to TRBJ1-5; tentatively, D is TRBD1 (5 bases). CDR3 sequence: CASSLLLQGYQPQHF. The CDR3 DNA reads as TGTGCCAGCAGCTTACTTCTGCAGGGCTATCAGCCCCAGCATTTT.